In this sample, the clone carrying this T cell receptor (beta chain) turned up many times. Via MiXCR, TCRdb re-called the RT-PCR reads, giving one row per CDR3 protein. The repertoire holds approximately 250,000 distinct CDR3 sequences, with 9% to 15% as singletons. These data come from a study of response to subunit inactivated influenza vaccine. Germline trimming cut 3 bases from V and 7 bases from J; bases unmatched to any gene: 8. There are 15 residues in the CDR3. Germline values: CDR1 SEHNR, CDR2 FQNEAQ (reference sequence). Specimen: non-naive T cells sorted from PBMCs, collected roughly 15 days before vaccination. The sequence derives from a man aged 45 to 65 who received an inactivated influenza vaccine. The chain has TRBV7-9 and TRBJ2-1; 8 bases match TRBD2. The CDR3 spells CASSLGVGTRNEQFF. CDR3 nucleotide sequence: TGTGCCAGCAGCTTGGGGGTGGGGACTAGGAATGAGCAGTTCTTC.